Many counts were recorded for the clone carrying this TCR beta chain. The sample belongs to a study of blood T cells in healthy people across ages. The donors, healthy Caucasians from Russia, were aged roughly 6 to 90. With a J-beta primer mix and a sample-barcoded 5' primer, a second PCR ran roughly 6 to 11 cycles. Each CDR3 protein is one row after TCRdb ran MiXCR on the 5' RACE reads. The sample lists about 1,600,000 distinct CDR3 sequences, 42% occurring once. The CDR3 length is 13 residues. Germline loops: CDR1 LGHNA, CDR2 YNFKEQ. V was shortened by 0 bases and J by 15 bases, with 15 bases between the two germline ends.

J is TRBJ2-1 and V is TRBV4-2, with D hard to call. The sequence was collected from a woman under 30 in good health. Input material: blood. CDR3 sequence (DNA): TGTGCCAGCAGCCAAGATCAGACACCCCTTAGGTTCTTC. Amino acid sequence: CASSQDQTPLRFF.